Included here is one T cell receptor (beta chain) sequence, with context. Its specificity is unknown. The data belong to a study of T cells expressing NK-cell markers. Germline V CDR1 and CDR2: MNHEY, SMNVEV (reference sequence). This CDR3 is built from 14 residues. General study findings and limits: Topping the CD3+CD56-NKG2C+ fraction as well were these clonotypes, in several donors.

With the 5' RACE reads reprocessed, TCRdb shows one record per CDR3 protein and no DNA. This repertoire includes fewer than 200,000 distinct CDR3 sequences. The chain couples TRBV27 to TRBJ1-4; TCRdb outputs TRBD1, but without DNA this stays unchecked. Specimen: blood T cells: a sorted CD56 or NKG2C T cell subset, CD4+ or CD8+ T cells, or bulk PBMC T cells (not recorded which). The receptor was isolated from a woman aged 18 to 69 in good health. The CDR3 spells CATGTGRRSEKLFF.